This TCR beta chain was sequenced during a study of T cell responses to AZD1222 COVID-19 vaccine. Germline assignment: CDR1 SGHNT and CDR2 YYREEE (reference sequence). This CDR3 region has 16 residues. V was pared by 2 bases and J by 2 bases, with 4 bases of the junction left unmatched. This table comes from immunoSEQ multiplex PCR, and its TCRdb copy is limited to in-frame clones, with some not included. The sample yields under 200,000 clones, just over 90% seen once. The rearrangement links TRBV5-4 to TRBJ2-2, with 9 bases aligning to TRBD2. This TCR was recovered from an adult who received the AZD1222 COVID-19 vaccine. Source: peripheral blood, taken 28 days after the second AZD1222 dose. The CDR3 nucleotides are TGTGCCAGCAGCTTTCTTAGCGGGAGAAACACCGGGGAGCTGTTTTTT. This encodes CASSFLSGRNTGELFF.